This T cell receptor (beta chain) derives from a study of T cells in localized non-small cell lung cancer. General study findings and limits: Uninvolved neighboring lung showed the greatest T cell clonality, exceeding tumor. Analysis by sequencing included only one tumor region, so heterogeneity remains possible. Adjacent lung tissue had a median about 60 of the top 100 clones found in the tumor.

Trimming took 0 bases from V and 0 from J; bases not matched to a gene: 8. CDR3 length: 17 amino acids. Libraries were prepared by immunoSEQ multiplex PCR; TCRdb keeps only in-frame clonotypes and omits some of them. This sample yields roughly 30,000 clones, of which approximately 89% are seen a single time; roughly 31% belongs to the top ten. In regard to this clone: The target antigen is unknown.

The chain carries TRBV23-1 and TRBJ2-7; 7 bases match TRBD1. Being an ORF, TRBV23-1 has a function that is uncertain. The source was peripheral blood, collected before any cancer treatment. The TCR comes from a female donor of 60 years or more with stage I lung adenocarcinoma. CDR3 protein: CASSQSNGGQSSYEQYF. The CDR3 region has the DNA TGCGCCAGCAGTCAATCGAATGGGGGACAGAGCTCCTACGAGCAGTACTTC.